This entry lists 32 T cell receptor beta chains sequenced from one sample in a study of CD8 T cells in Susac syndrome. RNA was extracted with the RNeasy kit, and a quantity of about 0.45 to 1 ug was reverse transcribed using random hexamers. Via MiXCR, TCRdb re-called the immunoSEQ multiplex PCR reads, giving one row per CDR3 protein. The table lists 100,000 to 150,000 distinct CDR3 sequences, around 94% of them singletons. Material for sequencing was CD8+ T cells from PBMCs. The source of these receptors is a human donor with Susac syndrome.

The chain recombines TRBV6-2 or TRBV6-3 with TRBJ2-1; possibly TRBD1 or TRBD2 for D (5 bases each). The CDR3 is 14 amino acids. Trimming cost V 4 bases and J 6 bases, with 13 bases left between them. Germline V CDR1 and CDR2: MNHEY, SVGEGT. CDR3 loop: CASSWGGGPNEQFF. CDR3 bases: TGTGCCAGCAGTTGGGGCGGAGGACCCAATGAGCAGTTCTTC.

This CDR3 is CSVDEPGQGIPFHYTQYF. CDR3 sequence (DNA): TGCAGCGTTGACGAACCGGGACAGGGGATCCCTTTCCATTATACGCAGTATTTT. This chain links TRBV29-1 with TRBJ2-3, with 10 bases fitting TRBD1. The CDR3 is made up of 18 amino acids. The germline gives CDR1 SQVTM, CDR2 ANQGSEA. Trimming at V came to 3 bases and at J to 7 bases, leaving 19 bases not matched to a gene.

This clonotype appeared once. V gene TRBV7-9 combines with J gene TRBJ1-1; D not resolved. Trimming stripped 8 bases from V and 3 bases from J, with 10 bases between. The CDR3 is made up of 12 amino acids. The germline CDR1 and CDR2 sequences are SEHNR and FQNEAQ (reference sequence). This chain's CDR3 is CASRRLDTEAFF. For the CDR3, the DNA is TGTGCCAGCCGCAGACTGGACACTGAAGCTTTCTTT.

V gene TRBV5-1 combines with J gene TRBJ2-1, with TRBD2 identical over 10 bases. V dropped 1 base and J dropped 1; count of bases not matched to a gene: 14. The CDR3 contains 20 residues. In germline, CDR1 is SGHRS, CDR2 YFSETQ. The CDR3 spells CASSLWGAREAGGSYNEQFF. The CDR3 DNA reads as TGCGCCAGCAGCTTGTGGGGGGCTCGAGAAGCGGGAGGGTCCTACAATGAGCAGTTCTTC.

CDR3 amino acids: CAISESTASGVSQETQYF. For the CDR3, the DNA is TGTGCCATCAGTGAGTCGACGGCTAGCGGGGTCTCCCAAGAGACCCAGTACTTC. The rearrangement uses TRBV10-3 and TRBJ2-5, with TRBD2 identical over 9 bases. Losses at the gene ends were 0 bases for V and 1 base for J; bases not matched to a gene: 9. This CDR3 has 18 amino acids. In germline, CDR1 is ENHRY, CDR2 SYGVKD.

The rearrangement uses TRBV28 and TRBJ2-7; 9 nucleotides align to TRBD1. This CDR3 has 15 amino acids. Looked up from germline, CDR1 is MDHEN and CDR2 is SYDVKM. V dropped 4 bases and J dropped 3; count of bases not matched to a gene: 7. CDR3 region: CASSSLQTGGYEQYF. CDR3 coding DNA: TGTGCCAGCAGTTCACTCCAGACAGGGGGCTACGAGCAGTACTTC.

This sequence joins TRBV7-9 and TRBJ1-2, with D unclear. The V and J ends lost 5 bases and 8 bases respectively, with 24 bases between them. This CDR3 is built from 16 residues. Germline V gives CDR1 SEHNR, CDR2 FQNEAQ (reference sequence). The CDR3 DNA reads TGTGCCAGCAGCGCTCACAATAGGATGGAGTTGGAGGGCTACACCTTC. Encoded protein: CASSAHNRMELEGYTF. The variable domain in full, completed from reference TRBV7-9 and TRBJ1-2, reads DTGVSQNPRHKITKRGQNVTFRCDPISEHNRLYWYRQTLGQGPEFLTYFQNEAQLEKSRLLSDRFSAERPKGSFSTLEIQRTEQGDSAMYLCASSAHNRMELEGYTFGSGTRLTVV.

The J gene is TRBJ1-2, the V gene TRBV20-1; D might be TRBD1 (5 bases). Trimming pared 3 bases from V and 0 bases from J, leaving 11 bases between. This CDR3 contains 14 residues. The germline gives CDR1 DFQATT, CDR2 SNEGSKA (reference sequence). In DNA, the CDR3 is TGCAGTGCTAGTTTGGGGGATCCTAACTATGGCTACACCTTC. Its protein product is CSASLGDPNYGYTF.

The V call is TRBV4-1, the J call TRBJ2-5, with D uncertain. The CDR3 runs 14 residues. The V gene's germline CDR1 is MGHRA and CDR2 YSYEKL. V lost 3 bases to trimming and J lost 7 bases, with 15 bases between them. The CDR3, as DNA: TGCGCCAGCAGCCACCCCCTTCCTCCAAGGACCCAGTACTTC. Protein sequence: CASSHPLPPRTQYF.

CDR3 region: CASSDSAGGDNSPLHF. The CDR3 nucleotides are TGTGCCAGCAGTGACTCGGCAGGCGGGGATAATTCACCCCTCCACTTT. The chain employs TRBV6-4 and TRBJ1-6, with D unclear. The CDR3 extends over 16 amino acids. Trimming took off 0 bases at V and 5 bases at J, with 11 bases between the two ends. Germline V CDR1 and CDR2: MRHNA, SNTAGT.

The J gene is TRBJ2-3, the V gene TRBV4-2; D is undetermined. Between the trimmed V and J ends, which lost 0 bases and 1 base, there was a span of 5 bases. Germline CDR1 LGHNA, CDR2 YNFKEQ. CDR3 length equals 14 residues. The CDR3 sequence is CASSQDGGTDTQYF. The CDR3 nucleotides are TGTGCCAGCAGCCAAGATGGCGGCACAGATACGCAGTATTTT.

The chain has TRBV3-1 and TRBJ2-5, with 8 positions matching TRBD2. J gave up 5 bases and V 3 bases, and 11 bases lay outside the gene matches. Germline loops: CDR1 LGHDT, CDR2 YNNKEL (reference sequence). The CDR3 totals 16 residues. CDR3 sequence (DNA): TGTGCCAGCAGCCAGTTCGGGGGGGCAGAGGAGGAGACCCAGTACTTC. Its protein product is CASSQFGGAEEETQYF.

DNA for the CDR3: TGTGCCAGCAGTGAAGCGCTCCTGGGGCAATACGAGCAGTACTTC. It codes for CASSEALLGQYEQYF. The chain combines TRBV2 with TRBJ2-7, with D tentatively TRBD1 (5 bases). Trimming removed 0 bases at V and 4 bases at J, with 13 bases between. This CDR3 has 15 residues. Germline assignment: CDR1 SNHLY and CDR2 FYNNEI.

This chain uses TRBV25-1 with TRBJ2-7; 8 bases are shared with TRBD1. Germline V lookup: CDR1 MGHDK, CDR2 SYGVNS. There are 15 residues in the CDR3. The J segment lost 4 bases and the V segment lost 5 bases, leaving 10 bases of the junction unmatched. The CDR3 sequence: CASSPGTGDTYEQYF. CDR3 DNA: TGTGCCAGCAGTCCCGGGACAGGCGACACTTACGAGCAGTACTTC.

DNA for the CDR3: TGTGCCACCAGTGATCACCGGGACGGAGGATGGGACACAGATACGCAGTATTTT. The encoded protein is CATSDHRDGGWDTDTQYF. The chain uses TRBV24-1 and TRBJ2-3; D may correspond to TRBD1 or TRBD2 (5 bases each). CDR1 and CDR2 from the germline V gene are KGHDR and SFDVKD. V was clipped by 3 bases and J by 2 bases, with 20 bases between them. The CDR3 extends over 18 amino acids.

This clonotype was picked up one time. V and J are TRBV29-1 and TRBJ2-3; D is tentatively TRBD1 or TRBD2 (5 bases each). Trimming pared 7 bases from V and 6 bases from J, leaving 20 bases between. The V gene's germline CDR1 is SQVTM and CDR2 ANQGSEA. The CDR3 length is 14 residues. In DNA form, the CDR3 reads TGCAGCGCCGCCCATCCGGGACCGGGGGATACGCAGTATTTT. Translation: CSAAHPGPGDTQYF.

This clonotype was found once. Written as DNA, the CDR3 is TGCAGTGCTAGTCGAGGGACAACCTCCTACGAGCAGTACTTC. It codes for CSASRGTTSYEQYF. The rearrangement uses TRBV20-1 and TRBJ2-7; weak D call: TRBD1 (6 bases). Trimming pared 3 bases from V and 0 bases from J, leaving 12 bases between. This CDR3 is built from 14 residues. Germline assignment: CDR1 DFQATT and CDR2 SNEGSKA (reference sequence).

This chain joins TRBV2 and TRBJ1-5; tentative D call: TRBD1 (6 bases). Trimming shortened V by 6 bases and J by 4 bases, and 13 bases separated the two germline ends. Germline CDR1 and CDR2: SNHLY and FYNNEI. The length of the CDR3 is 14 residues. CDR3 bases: TGTGCCAGCAGGCCGACAGGACTTAATCAGCCCCAGCATTTT. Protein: CASRPTGLNQPQHF.

The CDR3 spells CASSEAGGGQETQYF. CDR3 nucleotide sequence: TGTGCCAGCAGTGAAGCGGGCGGGGGCCAAGAGACCCAGTACTTC. The chain has TRBV6-1 and TRBJ2-5; 7 positions match TRBD2. With 0 bases clipped from V and 1 base from J, the junction kept 2 bases outside the gene matches. Germline CDR1 and CDR2: MNHNS and SASEGT. The CDR3 has 15 amino acids.

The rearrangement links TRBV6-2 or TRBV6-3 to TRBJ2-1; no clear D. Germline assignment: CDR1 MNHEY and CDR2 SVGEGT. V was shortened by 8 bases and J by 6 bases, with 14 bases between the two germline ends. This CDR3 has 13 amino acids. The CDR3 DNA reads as TGTGCCAGCCATCCCGGCCCGCGCAATGAGCAGTTCTTC. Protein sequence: CASHPGPRNEQFF.

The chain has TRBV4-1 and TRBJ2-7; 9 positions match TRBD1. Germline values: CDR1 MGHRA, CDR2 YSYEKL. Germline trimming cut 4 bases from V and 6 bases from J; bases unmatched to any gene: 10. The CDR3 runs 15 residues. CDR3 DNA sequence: TGCGCCAGCAGCCGCGTCGGGACAGGGACGTCCGAGCAGTACTTC. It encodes CASSRVGTGTSEQYF.

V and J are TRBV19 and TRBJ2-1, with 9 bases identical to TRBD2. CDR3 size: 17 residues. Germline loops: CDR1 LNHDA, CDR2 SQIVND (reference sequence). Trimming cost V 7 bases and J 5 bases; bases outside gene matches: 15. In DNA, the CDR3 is TGTGCCAGTAACCCTTACTTGCGGGAGGGCCAGGACAATGAGCAGTTCTTC. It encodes CASNPYLREGQDNEQFF.

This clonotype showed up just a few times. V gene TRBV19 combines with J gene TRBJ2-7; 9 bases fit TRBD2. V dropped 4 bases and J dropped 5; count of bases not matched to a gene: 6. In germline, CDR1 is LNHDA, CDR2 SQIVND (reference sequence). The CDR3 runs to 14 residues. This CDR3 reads CASSTASGIDEQYF. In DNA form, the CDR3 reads TGTGCCAGTAGTACGGCTAGCGGGATCGACGAGCAGTACTTC.

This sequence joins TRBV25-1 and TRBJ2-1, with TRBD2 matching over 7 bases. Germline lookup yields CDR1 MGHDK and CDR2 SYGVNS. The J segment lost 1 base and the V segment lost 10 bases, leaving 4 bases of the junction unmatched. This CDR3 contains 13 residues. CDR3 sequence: CATERGSYNEQFF. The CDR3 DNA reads TGTGCCACAGAGCGGGGATCCTACAATGAGCAGTTCTTC.

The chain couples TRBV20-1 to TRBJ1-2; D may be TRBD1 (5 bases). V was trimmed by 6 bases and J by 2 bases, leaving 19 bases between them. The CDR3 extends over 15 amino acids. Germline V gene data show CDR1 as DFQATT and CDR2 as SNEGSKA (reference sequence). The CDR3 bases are TGCAGTGCCAAGACCGGGGCCAGGGAAAACTATGGCTACACCTTC. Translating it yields CSAKTGARENYGYTF.

CDR3 loop: CASSLSGTFYYGYTF. In DNA form, the CDR3 reads TGTGCCAGCAGTTTATCGGGGACATTTTACTATGGCTACACCTTC. The gene calls are TRBV27 and TRBJ1-2, with a tentative D call TRBD1 (6 bases). V was shortened by 0 bases and J by 3 bases, with 11 bases between the two germline ends. The CDR3 length is 15 residues. Germline values: CDR1 MNHEY, CDR2 SMNVEV (reference sequence).

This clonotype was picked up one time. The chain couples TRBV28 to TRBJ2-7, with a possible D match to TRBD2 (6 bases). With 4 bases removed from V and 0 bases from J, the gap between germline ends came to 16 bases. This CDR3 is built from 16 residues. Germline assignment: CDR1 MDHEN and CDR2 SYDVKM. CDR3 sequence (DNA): TGTGCCAGCAGTTCTCGGGACTGGAGGAGCTCCTACGAGCAGTACTTC. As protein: CASSSRDWRSSYEQYF.

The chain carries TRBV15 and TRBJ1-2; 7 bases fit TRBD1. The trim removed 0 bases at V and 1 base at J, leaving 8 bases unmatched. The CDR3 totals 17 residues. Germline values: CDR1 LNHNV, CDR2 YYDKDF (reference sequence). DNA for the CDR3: TGTGCCACCAGCAGAGATCGGGGGACAGCCAGTAACTATGGCTACACCTTC. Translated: CATSRDRGTASNYGYTF.

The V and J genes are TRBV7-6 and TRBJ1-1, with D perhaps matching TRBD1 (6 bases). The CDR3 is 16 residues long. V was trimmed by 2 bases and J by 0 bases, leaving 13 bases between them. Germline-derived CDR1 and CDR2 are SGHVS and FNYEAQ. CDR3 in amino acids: CASSLSGDNMNTEAFF. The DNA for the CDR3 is TGTGCCAGCAGCTTATCTGGGGACAACATGAACACTGAAGCTTTCTTT.

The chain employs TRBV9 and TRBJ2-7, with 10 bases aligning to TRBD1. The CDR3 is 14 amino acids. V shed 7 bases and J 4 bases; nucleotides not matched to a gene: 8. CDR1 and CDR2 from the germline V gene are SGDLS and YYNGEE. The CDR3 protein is CASASGTGAYEQYF. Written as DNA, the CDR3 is TGTGCCAGCGCATCCGGGACAGGGGCGTACGAGCAGTACTTC. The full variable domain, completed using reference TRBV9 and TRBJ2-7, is DSGVTQTPKHLITATGQRVTLRCSPRSGDLSVYWYQQSLDQGLQFLIQYYNGEERAKGNILERFSAQQFPDLHSELNLSSLELGDSALYFCASASGTGAYEQYFGPGTRLTVT.

CDR3 sequence: CASSVGNRDQPQHF. The CDR3 DNA sequence: TGTGCCAGCAGCGTCGGCAATCGGGATCAGCCCCAGCATTTT. This sequence joins TRBV7-9 and TRBJ1-5; D is uncertain. V lost 5 bases and J 5 bases, leaving 13 bases between the germline ends. Looked up from germline, CDR1 is SEHNR and CDR2 is FQNEAQ (reference sequence). This CDR3 comprises 14 residues.

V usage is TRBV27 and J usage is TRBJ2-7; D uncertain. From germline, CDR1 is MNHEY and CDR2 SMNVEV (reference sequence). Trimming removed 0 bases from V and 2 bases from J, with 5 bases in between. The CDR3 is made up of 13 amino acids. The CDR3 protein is CASSLSRAYEQYF. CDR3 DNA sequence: TGTGCCAGCAGTTTATCTAGGGCCTACGAGCAGTACTTC.